This TCR beta chain was identified in a study of OX40 agonist ivuxolimab in advanced cancers. Study-level background: Eligibility admitted prior anti-PD-1, anti-PD-L1 or anti-CTLA-4 therapy; approximately 40% had some.

Profiled with immunoSEQ multiplex PCR; TCRdb holds only in-frame clones, not every one. The sample includes about 100,000 clones, about 96% of them seen just once. Germline assignment: CDR1 MNHEY and CDR2 SMNVEV (reference sequence). V lost 5 bases to trimming and J lost 2 bases, with 16 bases between them. The CDR3 sequence is 15 residues long. The chain couples TRBV27 to TRBJ2-7, with D tentatively TRBD1 or TRBD2 (5 bases each). Sequencing used CD4+ or CD8+ T cells sorted from blood, obtained in a trial of the OX40 agonist ivuxolimab. This clonotype was sampled from an adult with an advanced solid tumor such as melanoma, head and neck, liver or kidney cancer. CDR3 coding DNA: TGTGCCAGCAGTAGCCCCGGGGACGGCGCCTACGAGCAGTACTTC. As protein: CASSSPGDGAYEQYF.